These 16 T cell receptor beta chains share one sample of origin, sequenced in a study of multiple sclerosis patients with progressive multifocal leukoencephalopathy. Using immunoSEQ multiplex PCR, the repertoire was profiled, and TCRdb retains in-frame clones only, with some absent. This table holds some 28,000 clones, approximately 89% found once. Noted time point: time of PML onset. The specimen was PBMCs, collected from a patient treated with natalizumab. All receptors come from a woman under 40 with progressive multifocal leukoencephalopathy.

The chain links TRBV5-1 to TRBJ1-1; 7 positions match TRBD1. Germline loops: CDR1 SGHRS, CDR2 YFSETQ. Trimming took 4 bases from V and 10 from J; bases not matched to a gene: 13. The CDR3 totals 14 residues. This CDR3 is CASSGTDILAAAFF. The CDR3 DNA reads TGCGCCAGCAGCGGGACAGACATCCTCGCCGCAGCTTTCTTT.

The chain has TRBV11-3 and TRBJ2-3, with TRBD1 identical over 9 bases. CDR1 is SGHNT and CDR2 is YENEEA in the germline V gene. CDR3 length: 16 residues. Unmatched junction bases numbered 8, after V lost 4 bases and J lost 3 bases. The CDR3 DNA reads TGTGCCAGCAGCTCATCTCGACAGGGGGGGACAGATACGCAGTATTTT. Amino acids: CASSSSRQGGTDTQYF.

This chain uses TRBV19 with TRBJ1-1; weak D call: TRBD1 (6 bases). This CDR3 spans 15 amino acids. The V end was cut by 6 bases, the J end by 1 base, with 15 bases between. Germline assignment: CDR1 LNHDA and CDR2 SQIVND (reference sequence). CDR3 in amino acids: CASRGRAGANTEAFF. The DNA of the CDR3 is TGTGCCAGTAGGGGTCGGGCAGGGGCGAACACTGAAGCTTTCTTT.

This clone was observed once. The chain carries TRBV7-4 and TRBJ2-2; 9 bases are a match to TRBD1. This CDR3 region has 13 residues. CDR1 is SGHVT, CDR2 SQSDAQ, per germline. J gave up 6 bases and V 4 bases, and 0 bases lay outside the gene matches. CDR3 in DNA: TGTGCCAGCAGCTACAGGGGGCCCGGGGAGCTGTTTTTT. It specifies CASSYRGPGELFF.

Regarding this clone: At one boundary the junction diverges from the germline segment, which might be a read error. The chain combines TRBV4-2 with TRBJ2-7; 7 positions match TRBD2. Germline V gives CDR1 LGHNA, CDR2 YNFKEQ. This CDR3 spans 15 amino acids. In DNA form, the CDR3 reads TGTACCAGCAGCCAAGAAGCGGGAAAGGTTTACGAGCAGTACTTC. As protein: CTSSQEAGKVYEQYF.

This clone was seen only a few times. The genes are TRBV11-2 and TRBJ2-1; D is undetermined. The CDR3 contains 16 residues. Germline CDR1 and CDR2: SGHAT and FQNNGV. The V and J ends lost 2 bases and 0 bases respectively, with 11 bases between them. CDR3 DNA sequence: TGTGCCAGCAGCTTATATACGGGTAGCTCCTACAATGAGCAGTTCTTC. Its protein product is CASSLYTGSSYNEQFF.

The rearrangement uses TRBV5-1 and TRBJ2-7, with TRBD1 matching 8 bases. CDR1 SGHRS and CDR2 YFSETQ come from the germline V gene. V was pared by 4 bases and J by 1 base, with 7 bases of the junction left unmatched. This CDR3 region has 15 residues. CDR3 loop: CASSIGTGTSYEQYF. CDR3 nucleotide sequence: TGCGCCAGCAGCATTGGGACAGGCACGTCCTACGAGCAGTACTTC. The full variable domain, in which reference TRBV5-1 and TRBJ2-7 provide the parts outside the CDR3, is KAGVTQTPRYLIKTRGQQVTLSCSPISGHRSVSWYQQTPGQGLQFLFEYFSETQRNKGNFPGRFSGRQFSNSRSEMNVSTLELGDSALYLCASSIGTGTSYEQYFGPGTRLTVT.

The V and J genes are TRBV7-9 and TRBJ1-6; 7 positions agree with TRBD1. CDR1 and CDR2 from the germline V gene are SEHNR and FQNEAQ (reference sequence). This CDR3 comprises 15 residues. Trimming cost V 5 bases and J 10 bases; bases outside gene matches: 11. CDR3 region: CASSARDSLVSPLHF. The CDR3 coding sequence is TGTGCCAGCAGCGCCCGGGACAGTTTAGTCTCACCCCTCCACTTT.

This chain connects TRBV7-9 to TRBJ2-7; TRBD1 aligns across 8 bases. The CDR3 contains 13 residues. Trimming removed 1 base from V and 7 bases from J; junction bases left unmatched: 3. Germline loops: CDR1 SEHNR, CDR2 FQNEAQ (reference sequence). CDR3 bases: TGTGCCAGCAGCTTAGGGACAGGGACTGAGCAGTACTTC. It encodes CASSLGTGTEQYF.

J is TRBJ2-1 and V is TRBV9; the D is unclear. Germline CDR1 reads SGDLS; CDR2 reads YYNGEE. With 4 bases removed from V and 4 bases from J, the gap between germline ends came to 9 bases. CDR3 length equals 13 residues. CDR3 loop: CASSRDGYNEQFF. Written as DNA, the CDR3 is TGTGCCAGCAGCCGCGACGGGTACAATGAGCAGTTCTTC.

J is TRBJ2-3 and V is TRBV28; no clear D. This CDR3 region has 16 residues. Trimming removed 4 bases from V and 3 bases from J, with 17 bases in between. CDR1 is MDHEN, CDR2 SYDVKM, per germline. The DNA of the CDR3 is TGTGCCAGCAGTTCACCGGTCGCCGATGGTACAGATACGCAGTATTTT. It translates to CASSSPVADGTDTQYF. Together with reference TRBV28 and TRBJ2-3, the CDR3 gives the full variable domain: DVKVTQSSRYLVKRTGEKVFLECVQDMDHENMFWYRQDPGLGLRLIYFSYDVKMKEKGDIPEGYSVSREKKERFSLILESASTNQTSMYLCASSSPVADGTDTQYFGPGTRLTVL.

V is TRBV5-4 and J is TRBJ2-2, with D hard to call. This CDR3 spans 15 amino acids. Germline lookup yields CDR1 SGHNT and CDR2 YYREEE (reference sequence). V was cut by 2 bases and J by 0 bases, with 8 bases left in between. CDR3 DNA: TGTGCCAGCAGCTTTTGGATTGCGAACACCGGGGAGCTGTTTTTT. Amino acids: CASSFWIANTGELFF.

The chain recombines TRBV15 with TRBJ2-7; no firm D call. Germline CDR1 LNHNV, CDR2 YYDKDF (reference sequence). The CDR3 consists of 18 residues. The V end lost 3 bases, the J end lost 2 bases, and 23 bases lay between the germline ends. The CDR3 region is CATSSQGPDWISPYEQYF. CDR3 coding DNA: TGTGCCACCAGCAGCCAAGGACCTGACTGGATTTCTCCCTACGAGCAGTACTTC.

In nucleotides, the CDR3 is TGTGCCAGCAGCACCCCGGGACTAGCCAAAAACATTCAGTACTTC. It specifies CASSTPGLAKNIQYF. The V call is TRBV21-1, the J call TRBJ2-4; TRBD2, the table's D call, lacks a check against the DNA. TRBV21-1 is labeled a pseudogene. The CDR3 runs to 15 residues.

The CDR3 DNA is TGTGCCAGCAGTTGGGTCCCTGGGGAGACCCAGTACTTC. It encodes CASSWVPGETQYF. The chain couples TRBV27 to TRBJ2-5; D remains unclear. V lost 4 bases, J lost 5 bases, and 11 bases lay in between. CDR1 MNHEY and CDR2 SMNVEV come from the germline V gene (reference sequence). The CDR3 consists of 13 residues.

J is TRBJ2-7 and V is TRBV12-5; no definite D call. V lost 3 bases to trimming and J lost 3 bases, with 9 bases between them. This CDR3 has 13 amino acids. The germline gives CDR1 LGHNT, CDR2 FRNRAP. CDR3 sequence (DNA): TGTGCTAGTGGTTTTCAGCCCGACTACGAGCAGTACTTC. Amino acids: CASGFQPDYEQYF.